These 8 T cell receptor beta chains share one sample of origin, sequenced in a study of control samples from healthy donors and cancer patients. Assay: immunoSEQ multiplex PCR; the TCRdb copy retains only in-frame clones and omits some. The table has tens of thousands of clones, approximately 94% seen once. The sample taken for sequencing was PBMCs. The receptors here all came from a man younger than 45 with colorectal cancer.

V is TRBV6-5 and J is TRBJ2-2, with 9 bases aligning to TRBD1. J was trimmed by 8 bases and V by 6 bases; bases with no gene match: 4. Germline V lookup: CDR1 MNHEY, CDR2 SVGAGI. The CDR3 sequence is 13 residues long. This CDR3 is CASRRTGEGELFF. In DNA, the CDR3 is TGTGCCAGCAGACGGACAGGGGAGGGGGAGCTGTTTTTT.

This chain joins TRBV30 and TRBJ2-2; D is possibly TRBD1 (6 bases). Trimming pared 2 bases from V and 5 bases from J, leaving 18 bases between. CDR3 length equals 16 residues. Germline values: CDR1 GTSNPN, CDR2 SVGIG (reference sequence). CDR3 in amino acids: CAWSFPVHTGTGELFF. CDR3 coding DNA: TGTGCCTGGAGTTTTCCGGTACATACAGGGACCGGGGAGCTGTTTTTT.

This clone was recorded only once. CDR3 coding DNA: TGCGCCAGCAGCCCTTCCCCGGGGTCACTAGTCACGGAGGCTGAAGCTTTCTTT. It yields the protein CASSPSPGSLVTEAEAFF. V usage is TRBV5-1 and J usage is TRBJ1-1; D gene unclear. CDR1 is SGHRS, CDR2 YFSETQ, per germline. V lost 4 bases and J lost 6, with 28 bases in between. This CDR3 spans 18 amino acids.

The V gene is TRBV19, the J gene TRBJ2-1, with D possibly TRBD2 on 6 matching bases. The CDR3 consists of 17 residues. Germline values: CDR1 LNHDA, CDR2 SQIVND (reference sequence). Trimming took 4 bases from V and 7 from J, leaving 23 bases between them. The CDR3 bases are TGTGCCAGTAGTAAGGGAGGTAGGGGCGGGCAGCAAAATGAGCAGTTCTTC. It translates to CASSKGGRGGQQNEQFF.

The rearrangement uses TRBV24-1 and TRBJ2-2; possibly TRBD1 or TRBD2 for D (6 bases each). V was cut by 9 bases and J by 3 bases, with 13 bases left in between. This CDR3 comprises 14 residues. Germline V gene sequence: CDR1 KGHDR, CDR2 SFDVKD. CDR3 in amino acids: CATQWGADTGELFF. The CDR3 DNA sequence: TGTGCCACCCAATGGGGGGCTGACACCGGGGAGCTGTTTTTT.

The CDR3 DNA is TGTGCCAGCAGTTTGAACACTGAAGCTTTCTTT. Encoded protein: CASSLNTEAFF. This rearrangement joins TRBV25-1 to TRBJ1-1; D not resolved. Germline CDR1 and CDR2: MGHDK and SYGVNS. The CDR3 spans 11 residues. Between the trimmed V and J ends, which lost 5 bases and 0 bases, there was a span of 1 base.

The V and J genes are TRBV10-3 and TRBJ1-1; 8 nucleotides line up with TRBD1. Germline V gene sequence: CDR1 ENHRY, CDR2 SYGVKD. The CDR3 loop spans 14 amino acids. The junction had 4 bases not matched to a gene; V was cut back by 3 bases and J by 4 bases. The CDR3, as DNA: TGTGCCATCAGTGAACCTACAGGGGGCACTGAAGCTTTCTTT. It is translated as CAISEPTGGTEAFF.

The chain links TRBV30 to TRBJ1-5, with 10 bases identical to TRBD1. The ends lost 3 bases at V and 3 bases at J; junction bases unmatched: 8. The CDR3 has 16 amino acids. Germline loops: CDR1 GTSNPN, CDR2 SVGIG (reference sequence). The CDR3 DNA reads as TGTGCCTGGAGCCCGACTGGGACAGGGGTCAATCAGCCCCAGCATTTT. Translated, it gives CAWSPTGTGVNQPQHF.